Listed here is a single TCR beta chain. Its antigen has not been determined. Base-call qualities are not available, and no considerably larger clone is one nucleotide away. The sample originates from a study of blood T cell repertoires in COVID-19 (dated by TCRdb to 2018 to 2020). Context from the whole study: Collaborator samples came from the United States, Italy and Spain and covered acute and convalescent phases of COVID-19. The prospective study material was composed of cDNA or gDNA derived from T cells, B-cell-depleted T cells, or PBMCs. Subjects who had been exposed to COVID-19, were actively infected with it, or had recovered from it provided the deeply sampled blood TCRbeta repertoires that made up the dataset. The repertoires were released in a freely available public database meant as a resource for research on the immune response to SARS-CoV-2. The samples were drawn from two sources: the first 160 participants of the ongoing ImmuneRACE study, and 1,000 to 1,500 subjects contributed by 6 global collaborators. Sample metadata almost always included a de-identified subject ID, COVID-19 status, age in years and sex. HLA class I and class II types, where available, came from metadata supplied by the sample provider rather than from assay-based typing. General findings and caveats noted by the study authors: How much clinical and demographic metadata was included differed by source and by participant, and the metadata was provided uncurated.

The V and J ends are trimmed by 4 bases and 6 bases, leaving 6 bases between them. Including cysteine and phenylalanine, the CDR3 has 11 amino acids. The retained sequence is limited to the CDR3, 33 bases, with the frame set at the first base. Taken from the germline V gene (reference sequence), the CDR1 and CDR2 loops are GTSNPN and SVGIG. TCRbeta CDR3 regions were amplified from genomic DNA using the immunoSEQ Assay, a bias-controlled multiplex PCR. From the authors' description of their analysis: Within the assay, amplification of reference gene primers was used to estimate how many nucleated cells each sample contained. To quantify the absolute abundance of each unique TCRbeta CDR3 rearrangement, sequence reads were collapsed and filtered. For each sample, productive Simpson clonality was calculated as the square root of Simpson's diversity index across productive rearrangements. TCRdb took over this immuneACCESS table, retaining in-frame rearrangements with V and J assigned. Such tables are incomplete; in checked studies, under half of the missing clones stem from an unresolved V gene, and the remainder is unexplained. That table gives V, J and clone size, and the DNA gave D and trimming. This sample comprises tens of thousands of clones, around 80% of them detected only once. Approximately 34% of the sample is held by the ten biggest clonotypes.

The collaborating institutions used their own protocols to collect whole blood in K2EDTA tubes. For TCRbeta analysis, collaborator samples were shipped as frozen whole blood, as isolated PBMCs, or as DNA extracted from either sample type. The rearranged chain carries TRBV30 and TRBJ1-4, with no reliable assignment of the D segment. Sequenced input: peripheral blood. The clonotype comes from a woman at least 80 years old with active or convalescent COVID-19. Here is the DNA: TGTGCCTGGAATAAATATGAAAAACTGTTTTTT. Its protein reads: CAWNKYEKLFF.